This section outlines one TCR beta chain sequence together with its context. Its antigen is not known. These data are taken from a study of cytotoxic CD8 clonotypes in ibrutinib-treated CLL. Across the study: Included were 11 to 12 relapsed/refractory and about 15 treatment-naive patients, of whom some 18 were IGHV unmutated. Samples yielded averages of 255,043 productive templates and about 100,000 productive rearrangements. Study-wide results and caveats: Sampling times differed between sustained-remission and progressing patients. Clonality increased at ibrutinib response, then returned toward baseline at progression.

The data were produced by immunoSEQ multiplex PCR, yet TCRdb's version contains in-frame clones alone and is incomplete. Among approximately 130,000 clones listed, around 84% were seen once. V was cut by 1 base and J by 6 bases, with 21 bases left in between. Germline V CDR1 and CDR2: SGHAT, FQDESV (reference sequence). The CDR3 is 18 residues long. This clonotype was sampled from a human donor with chronic lymphocytic leukemia. This rearrangement joins TRBV11-1 to TRBJ2-2; possible D gene TRBD1, 6 bases. This material consisted of PBMCs, taken after 24 months of ibrutinib treatment. The CDR3 here is CASSLVSGAGDRAGELFF. As DNA, the CDR3 is TGTGCCAGCAGCTTAGTTAGTGGGGCAGGGGATCGGGCCGGGGAGCTGTTTTTT.